What follows describes a single T cell receptor (beta chain). The data are from a study of intratumoral heterogeneity in liver cancer. Background on the study: Most patients were male, with a median age of approximately 63 years.

Each tumour sample represents a distinct, spatially separated region of the hepatocellular carcinoma nodule. Sampled areas showed no macroscopic necrosis or hemorrhage. Produced via immunoSEQ multiplex PCR; TCRdb's table is partial and in-frame only. In the table there are a few thousand clones, 60% to 80% of which are singletons. The CDR3 totals 15 residues. The V gene lost 6 bases and the J gene lost 3 bases, with 15 bases spanning the gap. Per germline, CDR1 MNHEY and CDR2 SMNVEV (reference sequence). Sequencing was performed on tumor tissue, taken before any cancer treatment. The gene calls are TRBV27 and TRBJ1-5; D is perhaps TRBD1 (5 bases). The TCR comes from a woman in her 70s with hepatocellular carcinoma. The CDR3, as DNA: TGTGCCAGCAGGCAAGGGGATTTCCCCAATCAGCCCCAGCATTTT. Translated: CASRQGDFPNQPQHF.